This T cell receptor beta chain came from a study of blood T cell repertoires in COVID-19. In the authors' workflow: The authors estimated nucleated cell counts from reference gene primer amplification. Sequencing used immunoSEQ multiplex PCR; TCRdb keeps in-frame clones, though not all of them. From that table come the V and J calls and clone size; the DNA was used to work out D and trimming. The sample contains around 110,000 clones, 82% of which appear only once. Germline V gene sequence: CDR1 KGHSH, CDR2 LQKENI. J gave up 0 bases and V 3 bases, and 17 bases lay outside the gene matches. The CDR3 extends over 20 amino acids.

This clonotype was sampled from a man between 65 and 80 years old with acute or convalescent COVID-19. Sequencing used peripheral blood. The chain is built from TRBV18 and TRBJ1-3; 7 bases align to TRBD1. The DNA for the CDR3 is TGTGCCAGCTCACCGGCGAGGGGGCGTAGTGAAGGGAGCTCTGGAAACACCATATATTTT. Protein sequence: CASSPARGRSEGSSGNTIYF. Using reference TRBV18 and TRBJ1-3 for the parts outside the CDR3, the full variable domain is NAGVMQNPRHLVRRRGQEARLRCSPMKGHSHVYWYRQLPEEGLKFMVYLQKENIIDESGMPKERFSAEFPKEGPSILRIQQVVRGDSAAYFCASSPARGRSEGSSGNTIYFGEGSWLTVV.